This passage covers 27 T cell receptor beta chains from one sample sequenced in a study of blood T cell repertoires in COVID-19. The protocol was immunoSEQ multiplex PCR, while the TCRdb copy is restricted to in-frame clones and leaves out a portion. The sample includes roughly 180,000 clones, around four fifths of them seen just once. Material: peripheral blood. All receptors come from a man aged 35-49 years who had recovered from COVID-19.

The CDR3 DNA sequence: TGTGCCAGTAGTACACAGGGTGCTGGAAACACCATATATTTT. This codes for CASSTQGAGNTIYF. V gene TRBV19 combines with J gene TRBJ1-3, with D maybe TRBD1 (6 bases). Deletions cut 4 bases from V and 2 bases from J, with 9 bases between. This CDR3 region has 14 residues. Germline V lookup: CDR1 LNHDA, CDR2 SQIVND (reference sequence).

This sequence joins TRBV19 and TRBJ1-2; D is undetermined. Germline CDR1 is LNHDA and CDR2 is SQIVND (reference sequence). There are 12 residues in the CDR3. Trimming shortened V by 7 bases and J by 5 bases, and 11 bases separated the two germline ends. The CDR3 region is CASTPSGYGYTF. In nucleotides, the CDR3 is TGTGCCAGTACTCCGAGCGGGTATGGCTACACCTTC. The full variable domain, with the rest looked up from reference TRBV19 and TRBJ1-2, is DGGITQSPKYLFRKEGQNVTLSCEQNLNHDAMYWYRQDPGQGLRLIYYSQIVNDFQKGDIAEGYSVSREKKESFPLTVTSAQKNPTAFYLCASTPSGYGYTFGSGTRLTVV.

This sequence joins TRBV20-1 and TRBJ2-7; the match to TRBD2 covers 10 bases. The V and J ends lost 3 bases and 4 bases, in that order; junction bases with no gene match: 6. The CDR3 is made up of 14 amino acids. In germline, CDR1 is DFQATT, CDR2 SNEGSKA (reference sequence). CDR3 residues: CSASVASGSYEQYF. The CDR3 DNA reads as TGCAGTGCTAGTGTCGCTAGCGGGAGTTACGAGCAGTACTTC.

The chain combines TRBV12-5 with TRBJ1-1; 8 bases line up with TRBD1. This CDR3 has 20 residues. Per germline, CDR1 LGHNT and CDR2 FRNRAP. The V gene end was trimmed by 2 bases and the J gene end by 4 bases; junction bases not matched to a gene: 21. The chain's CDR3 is CASGLLPGWTGLPSTTEAFF. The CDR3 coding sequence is TGTGCTAGTGGTTTGTTACCGGGTTGGACAGGGCTCCCGTCAACCACTGAAGCTTTCTTT.

For the CDR3, the DNA is TGTGCCAGCAGCCCCATGGGGGGGGTCGACAATGAGCAGTTCTTC. As protein: CASSPMGGVDNEQFF. This sequence joins TRBV11-3 and TRBJ2-1, with TRBD2 identical over 7 bases. The CDR3 is made up of 15 amino acids. V was clipped by 5 bases and J by 5 bases; unmatched bases: 9. CDR1 is SGHNT, CDR2 YENEEA, per germline.

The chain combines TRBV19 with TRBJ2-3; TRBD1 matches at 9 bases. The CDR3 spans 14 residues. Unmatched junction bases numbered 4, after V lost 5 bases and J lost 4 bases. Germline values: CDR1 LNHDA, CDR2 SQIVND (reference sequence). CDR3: CASSYNRGPDTQYF. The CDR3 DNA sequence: TGTGCCAGTAGTTACAACAGGGGGCCAGATACGCAGTATTTT.

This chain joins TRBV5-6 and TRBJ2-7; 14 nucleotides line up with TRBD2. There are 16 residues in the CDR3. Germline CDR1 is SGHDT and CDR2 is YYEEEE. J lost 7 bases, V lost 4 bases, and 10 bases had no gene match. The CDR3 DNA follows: TGTGCCAGCAGCCCCCCTGGGACTAGCGGGGGTAGGGAGCAGTACTTC. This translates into CASSPPGTSGGREQYF.

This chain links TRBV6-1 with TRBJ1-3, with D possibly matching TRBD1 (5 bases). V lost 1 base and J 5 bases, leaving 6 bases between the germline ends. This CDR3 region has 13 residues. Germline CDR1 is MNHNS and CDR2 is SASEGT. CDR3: CASSEEGRNTIYF. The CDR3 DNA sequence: TGTGCCAGCAGTGAAGAGGGGAGAAACACCATATATTTT.

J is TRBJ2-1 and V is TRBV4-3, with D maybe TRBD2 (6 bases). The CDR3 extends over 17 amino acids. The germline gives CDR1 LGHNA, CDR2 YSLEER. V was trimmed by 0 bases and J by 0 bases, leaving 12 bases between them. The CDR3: CASSQDWAGSSYNEQFF. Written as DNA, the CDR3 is TGCGCCAGCAGCCAAGACTGGGCGGGGAGCTCCTACAATGAGCAGTTCTTC.

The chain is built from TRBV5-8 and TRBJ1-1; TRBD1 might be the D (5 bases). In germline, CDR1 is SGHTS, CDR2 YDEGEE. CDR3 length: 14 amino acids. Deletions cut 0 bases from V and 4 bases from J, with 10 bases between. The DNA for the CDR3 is TGTGCCAGCAGCTTGGAGGGGTTTGGCACTGAAGCTTTCTTT. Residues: CASSLEGFGTEAFF.

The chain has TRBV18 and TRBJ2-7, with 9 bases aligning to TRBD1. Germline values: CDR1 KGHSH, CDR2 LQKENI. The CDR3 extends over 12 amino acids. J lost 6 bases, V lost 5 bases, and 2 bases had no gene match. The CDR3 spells CASSSDRGEQYF. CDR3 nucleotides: TGTGCCAGCTCATCGGACAGGGGCGAGCAGTACTTC. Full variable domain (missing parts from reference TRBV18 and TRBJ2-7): NAGVMQNPRHLVRRRGQEARLRCSPMKGHSHVYWYRQLPEEGLKFMVYLQKENIIDESGMPKERFSAEFPKEGPSILRIQQVVRGDSAAYFCASSSDRGEQYFGPGTRLTVT.

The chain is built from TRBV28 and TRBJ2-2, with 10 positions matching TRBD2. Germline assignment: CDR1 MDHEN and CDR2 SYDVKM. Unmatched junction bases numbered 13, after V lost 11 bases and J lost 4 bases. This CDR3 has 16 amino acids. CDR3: CALGPSGRGRTGELFF. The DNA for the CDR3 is TGTGCCTTGGGACCTAGCGGGAGAGGGCGCACCGGGGAGCTGTTTTTT.

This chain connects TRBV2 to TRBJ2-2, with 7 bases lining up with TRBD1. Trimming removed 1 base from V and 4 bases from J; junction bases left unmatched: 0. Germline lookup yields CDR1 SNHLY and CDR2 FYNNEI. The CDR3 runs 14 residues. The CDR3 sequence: CASSEEGATGELFF. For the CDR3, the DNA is TGTGCCAGCAGTGAAGAGGGGGCCACCGGGGAGCTGTTTTTT.

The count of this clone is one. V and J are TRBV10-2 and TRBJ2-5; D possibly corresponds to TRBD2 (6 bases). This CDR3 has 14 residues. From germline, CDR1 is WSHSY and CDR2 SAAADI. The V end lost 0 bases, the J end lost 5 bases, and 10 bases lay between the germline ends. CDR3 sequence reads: CASSESGTAETQYF. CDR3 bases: TGCGCCAGCAGTGAGTCCGGGACTGCGGAGACCCAGTACTTC.

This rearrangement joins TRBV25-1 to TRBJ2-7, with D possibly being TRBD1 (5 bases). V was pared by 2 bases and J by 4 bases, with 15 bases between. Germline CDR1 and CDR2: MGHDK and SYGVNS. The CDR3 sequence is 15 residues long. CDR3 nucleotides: TGTGCCAGCAGTGAAACGCCAGGGTCCGTGTACGAGCAGTACTTC. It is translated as CASSETPGSVYEQYF.

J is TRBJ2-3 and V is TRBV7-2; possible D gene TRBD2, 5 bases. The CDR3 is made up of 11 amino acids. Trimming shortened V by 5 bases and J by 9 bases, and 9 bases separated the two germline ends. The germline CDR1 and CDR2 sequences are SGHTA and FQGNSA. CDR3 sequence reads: CASSLEGTQYF. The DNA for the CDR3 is TGTGCCAGCAGCCTTGAGGGAACGCAGTATTTT.

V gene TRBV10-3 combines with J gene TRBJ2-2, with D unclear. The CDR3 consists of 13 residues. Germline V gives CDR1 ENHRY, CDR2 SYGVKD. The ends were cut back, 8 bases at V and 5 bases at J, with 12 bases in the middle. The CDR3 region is CAIARSSTGELFF. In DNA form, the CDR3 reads TGTGCCATCGCCCGGAGTTCGACCGGGGAGCTGTTTTTT.

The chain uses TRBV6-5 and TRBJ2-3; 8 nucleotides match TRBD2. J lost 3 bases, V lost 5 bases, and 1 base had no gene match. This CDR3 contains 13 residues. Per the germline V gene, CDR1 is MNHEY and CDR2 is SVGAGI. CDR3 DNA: TGTGCCAGCAGTAAGCGGGAGACAGATACGCAGTATTTT. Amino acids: CASSKRETDTQYF.

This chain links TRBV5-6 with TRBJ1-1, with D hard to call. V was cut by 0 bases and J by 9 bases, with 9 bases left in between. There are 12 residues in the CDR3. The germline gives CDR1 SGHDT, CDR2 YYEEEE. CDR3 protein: CASSLGRTKAFF. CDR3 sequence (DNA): TGTGCCAGCAGCTTGGGCAGGACTAAAGCTTTCTTT.

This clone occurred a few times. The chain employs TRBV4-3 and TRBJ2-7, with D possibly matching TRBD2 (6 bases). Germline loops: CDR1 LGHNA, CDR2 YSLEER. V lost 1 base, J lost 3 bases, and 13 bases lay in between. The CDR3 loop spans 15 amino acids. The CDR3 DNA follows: TGCGCCAGCAGCCAAGCTTCTGGGAGGCTCTACGAGCAGTACTTC. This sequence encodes CASSQASGRLYEQYF.

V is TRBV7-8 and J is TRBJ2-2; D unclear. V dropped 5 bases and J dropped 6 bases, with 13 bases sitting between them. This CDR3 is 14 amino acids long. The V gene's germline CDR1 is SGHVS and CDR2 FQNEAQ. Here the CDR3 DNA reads TGTGCCAGCAGCACGACATATCCGTCCGGGGAGCTGTTTTTT. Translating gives CASSTTYPSGELFF. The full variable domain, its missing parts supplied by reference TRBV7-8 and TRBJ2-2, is GAGVSQSPRYKVAKRGQDVALRCDPISGHVSLFWYQQALGQGPEFLTYFQNEAQLDKSGLPSDRFFAERPEGSVSTLKIQRTQQEDSAVYLCASSTTYPSGELFFGEGSRLTVL.

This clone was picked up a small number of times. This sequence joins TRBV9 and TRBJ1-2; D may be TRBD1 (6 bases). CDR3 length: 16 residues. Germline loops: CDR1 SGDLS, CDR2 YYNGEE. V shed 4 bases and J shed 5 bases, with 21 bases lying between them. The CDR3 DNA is TGTGCCAGCAGCCAAGGGGATGGCAGGGGAAGATATGGCTACACCTTC. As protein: CASSQGDGRGRYGYTF.

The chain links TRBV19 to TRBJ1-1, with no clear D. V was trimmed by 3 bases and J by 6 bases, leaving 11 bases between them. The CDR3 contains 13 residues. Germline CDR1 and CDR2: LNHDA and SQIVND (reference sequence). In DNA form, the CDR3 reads TGTGCCAGTAGTATCGGGCTTAGCGCTGAAGCTTTCTTT. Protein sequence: CASSIGLSAEAFF.

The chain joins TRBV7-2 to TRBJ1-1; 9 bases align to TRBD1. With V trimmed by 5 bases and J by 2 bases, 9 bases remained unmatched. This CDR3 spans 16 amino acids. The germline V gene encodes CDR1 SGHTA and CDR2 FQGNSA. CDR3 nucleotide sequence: TGTGCCAGCAGCCCGCGGACAGGGGTCATAAACACTGAAGCTTTCTTT. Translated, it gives CASSPRTGVINTEAFF.

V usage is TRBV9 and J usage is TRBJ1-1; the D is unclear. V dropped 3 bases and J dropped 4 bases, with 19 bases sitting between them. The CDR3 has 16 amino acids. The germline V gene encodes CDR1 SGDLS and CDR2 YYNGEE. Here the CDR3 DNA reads TGTGCCAGCAGCGCCTCCCTGACTTTGCGGGGCACTGAAGCTTTCTTT. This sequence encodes CASSASLTLRGTEAFF.

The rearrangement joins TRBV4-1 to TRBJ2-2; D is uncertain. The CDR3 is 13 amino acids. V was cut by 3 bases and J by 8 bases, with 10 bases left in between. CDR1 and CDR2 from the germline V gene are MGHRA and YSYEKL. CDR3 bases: TGCGCCAGCAGCCAGGCCCCTCGTGGGGAGCTGTTTTTT. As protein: CASSQAPRGELFF.

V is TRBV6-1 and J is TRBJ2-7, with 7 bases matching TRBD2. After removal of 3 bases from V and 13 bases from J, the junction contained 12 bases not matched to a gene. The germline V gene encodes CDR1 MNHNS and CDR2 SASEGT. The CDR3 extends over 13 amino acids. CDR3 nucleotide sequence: TGTGCCAGCAGTGACCCTGCTAGCGGCCCCCCTTACTTC. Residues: CASSDPASGPPYF.